This is a list of T cell receptor beta chains from one sample in a study of long-term antiretroviral therapy in people with HIV. The data were produced by immunoSEQ multiplex PCR, yet TCRdb's version contains in-frame clones alone and is incomplete. The repertoire holds fewer than 10,000 clones, 84% seen once, with 9.3% in the top ten. The input for sequencing was unsorted PBMCs, taken 0.3 years before starting antiretroviral therapy. The receptors stem from a man aged 25 to 45 with HIV. CDR3s include the opening cysteine and the closing phenylalanine or tryptophan. Each record gives: J gene, V gene, D gene, clone size, CDR3 protein, CDR3 DNA. D genes are given only for firm matches. Clone size appears in some rows only: once, few, many, or a class for an expanded clone.

>TRBJ1-6|TRBV28|TRBD1|NA
CASSSGQGIHSPLHF
TGTGCCAGCAGTTCGGGACAGGGGATCCATTCACCCCTCCACTTT
>TRBJ2-2|TRBV6-5|TRBD2|NA
CASSSGTSNTGELFF
TGTGCCAGCAGTTCCGGGACTAGTAACACCGGGGAGCTGTTTTTT
>TRBJ2-1|TRBV10-3|TRBD2|NA
CAISPGLAGKGAYNEQFF
TGTGCCATCAGCCCGGGACTAGCGGGAAAAGGAGCCTACAATGAGCAGTTCTTC
>TRBJ2-3|TRBV2|TRBD2|NA
CASSDLLAVFTNTQYF
TGTGCCAGCAGTGACTTACTAGCGGTCTTCACAAATACGCAGTATTTT
>TRBJ2-3|TRBV10-3|NA|NA
CAISEREKSTDTQYF
TGTGCCATCAGTGAGCGGGAGAAAAGCACAGATACGCAGTATTTT
>TRBJ2-1|TRBV10-3|TRBD1|NA
CASRDSYNEQFF
TGTGCCTCCCGGGACAGTTACAATGAGCAGTTCTTC
>TRBJ1-5|TRBV30|NA|NA
CAWSDELNQPQHF
TGTGCCTGGAGTGACGAGCTCAATCAGCCCCAGCATTTT
>TRBJ1-2|TRBV12-2|NA|NA
CASRLDPTGGGVGGYTF
TGTGCAAGTCGCTTAGATCCGACAGGGGGCGGTGTAGGGGGCTACACCTTC
>TRBJ1-3|TRBV7-2|NA|NA
CASSLVGQSSGNTIYF
TGTGCCAGCAGCTTAGTCGGACAGAGCTCTGGAAACACCATATATTTT
>TRBJ2-7|TRBV25-1|TRBD1|NA
CASSESAGTGSYEQYF
TGTGCCAGCAGTGAATCCGCCGGGACAGGGTCCTACGAGCAGTACTTC
>TRBJ1-2|TRBV28|NA|NA
CASSLGQGRTYGYTF
TGTGCCAGCAGTTTAGGGCAGGGTAGGACCTATGGCTACACCTTC
>TRBJ1-1|TRBV30|NA|NA
CAWNPGENTEAFF
TGTGCCTGGAACCCAGGGGAGAACACTGAAGCTTTCTTT
>TRBJ1-6|TRBV6-1|TRBD1|few
CASSGQGFYNSPLHF
TGTGCCAGCTCCGGACAGGGTTTCTATAATTCACCCCTCCACTTT
>TRBJ2-7|TRBV5-1|TRBD1|NA
CASSWGQGDYREQYF
TGCGCCAGCAGCTGGGGACAGGGGGACTATCGCGAGCAGTACTTC
>TRBJ2-7|TRBV6-5|NA|NA
CASSYKTHGPYEQYF
TGTGCCAGCAGTTACAAAACCCACGGACCCTACGAGCAGTACTTC
>TRBJ1-3|TRBV19|NA|NA
CASSIGRALGNTIYF
TGTGCCAGTAGTATAGGACGGGCTCTTGGAAACACCATATATTTT
>TRBJ1-5|TRBV28|NA|NA
CASRPNLGSNQPQHF
TGTGCCAGCAGACCTAATTTGGGTAGCAATCAGCCCCAGCATTTT
>TRBJ2-7|TRBV7-3|NA|NA
CAREGRVPGHGAYEQYF
TGTGCCAGAGAGGGGAGGGTACCGGGACATGGGGCCTACGAGCAGTACTTC